The clone carrying this T cell receptor beta chain has a single count. Its target is not known. Assay used: immunoSEQ multiplex PCR; TCRdb lists only in-frame clones, some missing. This sample yields around 310,000 clones, of which about nine tenths are seen a single time; over 5% belongs to the top ten. These data originate in a study of Ad26.COV2.S vaccination and SARS-CoV-2 variants. The overall study: Among those in the COV1001 Ad26.COV2.S trial arm was the donor. Notes on the study in general: Total T cell responses may have been underestimated by the TCR breadth and depth analyses.

Treatment denoted: 15 to 20 received Ad26.COV2.S at low or high dose, single or two shots; about 5 received placebo; per-sample allocation not given. The samples date from day 63 after the first vaccine or placebo injection. V was pared by 3 bases and J by 8 bases, with 13 bases between. The CDR3 loop spans 13 amino acids. Germline V gene sequence: CDR1 DFQATT, CDR2 SNEGSKA (reference sequence). The sequencing here drew on peripheral blood, taken in a trial of Ad26.COV2.S vaccine versus placebo. The chain couples TRBV20-1 to TRBJ1-4; no definite D call. The receptor's source is a person between 18 and 59 years old who received the Ad26.COV2.S COVID-19 vaccine or a placebo. CDR3 nucleotide sequence: TGCAGTGCTAGTTGGTCGGGGAAAGAAAAACTGTTTTTT. It codes for CSASWSGKEKLFF.